This T cell receptor (beta chain) was recorded in a study of blood T cell repertoires in COVID-19. Study-level background: Samples representing acute and convalescent COVID-19 were sourced from the United States, Italy and Spain. Sources were T cells, B-cell-depleted T cells, or PBMCs; the material itself was cDNA or gDNA.

Germline values: CDR1 SGHTA, CDR2 FQGNSA. The CDR3 sequence is 13 residues long. Trimming took off 4 bases at V and 6 bases at J, with 12 bases between the two ends. Only in-frame clones appear in the TCRdb table, and some are missing; sequencing was by immunoSEQ multiplex PCR. The profile shows 200,000 to 250,000 clones, roughly 84% of them singletons. This clone was found a few times. What was sequenced was peripheral blood. The rearrangement joins TRBV7-2 to TRBJ1-2; TRBD1 might be the D (6 bases). This clonotype was sampled from a man aged 25 to 45 with active or convalescent COVID-19. The CDR3 DNA reads as TGTGCCAGCAGCTCATTTCAGGGGAATGGCTACACCTTC. Translation gives CASSSFQGNGYTF.